This paragraph covers one T cell receptor beta chain sequence. The clone's antigen remains unknown. Base qualities are missing; no much larger clone stands one base away. Participants in the prospective study were enrolled through a virtual design, were aged roughly 18 to 100 years, and lived in fewer than 30 United States geographic areas. To assign participants to cohorts, the prospective study relied on clinical history that participants themselves reported in a screening survey and a study questionnaire. Recovered participants in ImmuneRACE Cohort 3 were defined as having two consecutive negative NP/OP PCR tests, clearance from a healthcare professional, or resolution of symptoms. Each participant in the prospective study had whole blood, serum and a nasopharyngeal or oropharyngeal swab collected by mobile phlebotomists. Participants in the prospective study had the option to provide additional blood draws and questionnaires over a 2-month period. Blood samples from the prospective study were shipped frozen or at room temperature prior to DNA extraction.

This sample is drawn from a study of blood T cell repertoires in COVID-19 (dated by TCRdb to the early 2020s). Regarding the complete study: Samples from collaborators originated in the United States, Italy and Spain and spanned both the acute and convalescent phases of COVID-19. The prospective study material was composed of cDNA or gDNA derived from T cells, B-cell-depleted T cells, or PBMCs. Subjects who had been exposed to COVID-19, were actively infected with it, or had recovered from it provided the deeply sampled blood TCRbeta repertoires that made up the dataset. The repertoires were released in a freely available public database intended as a resource for research on the immune response to SARS-CoV-2. The samples were drawn from the first 160 participants of the ongoing ImmuneRACE study and from 950 to 1,500 subjects provided by 6 global collaborators. The sample metadata nearly always contained a de-identified subject ID, COVID-19 status, age in years and sex. Where HLA class I and class II types were available, the types were taken from metadata supplied by the sample provider, not from assay-based typing. Overall results and qualifications from the work: Clinical and demographic metadata were provided uncurated, with the amount varying by source and participant.

TCRbeta CDR3 regions were amplified from genomic DNA using the immunoSEQ Assay, a bias-controlled multiplex PCR. Turning to the authors' computational methods: The number of nucleated cells in each sample was estimated by amplification of reference gene primers within the assay. To quantify the absolute abundance of each unique TCRbeta CDR3 rearrangement, sequence reads were collapsed and filtered. Productive Simpson clonality was computed per sample as the square root of Simpson's diversity index over productive rearrangements. TCRdb holds this immuneACCESS table with in-frame rearrangements only. Some clones are missing; in checked studies, unresolved V genes explain under half, and the rest has no known cause. V and J calls and clone size are those listed in that table; D and trimming were worked out from the DNA. Recorded for this sample are hundreds of thousands of clones; around 88% of them occurred a single time. The top ten clones comprise roughly 2% of the sample.

The sample comprised PBMCs or T cells enriched from blood (not recorded which). The sequence derives from a woman aged 50 to 60 who had recovered from COVID-19.

The base sequence is TGTGCCAGCAGTACCCAGCGGGACGCCTACAATGAGCAGTTCTTC. This yields the protein CASSTQRDAYNEQFF. The chain couples TRBV6-5 to TRBJ2-1, and 7 bases in between align with TRBD2. From its cysteine to its phenylalanine, the CDR3 spans 15 amino acids. Just CDR3 DNA is preserved here, 45 bases in frame from base 1. The germline V gene supplies CDR1 MNHEY and CDR2 SVGAGI. V has 5 bases trimmed and J has 2 bases trimmed; junction bases matching no gene number 6.